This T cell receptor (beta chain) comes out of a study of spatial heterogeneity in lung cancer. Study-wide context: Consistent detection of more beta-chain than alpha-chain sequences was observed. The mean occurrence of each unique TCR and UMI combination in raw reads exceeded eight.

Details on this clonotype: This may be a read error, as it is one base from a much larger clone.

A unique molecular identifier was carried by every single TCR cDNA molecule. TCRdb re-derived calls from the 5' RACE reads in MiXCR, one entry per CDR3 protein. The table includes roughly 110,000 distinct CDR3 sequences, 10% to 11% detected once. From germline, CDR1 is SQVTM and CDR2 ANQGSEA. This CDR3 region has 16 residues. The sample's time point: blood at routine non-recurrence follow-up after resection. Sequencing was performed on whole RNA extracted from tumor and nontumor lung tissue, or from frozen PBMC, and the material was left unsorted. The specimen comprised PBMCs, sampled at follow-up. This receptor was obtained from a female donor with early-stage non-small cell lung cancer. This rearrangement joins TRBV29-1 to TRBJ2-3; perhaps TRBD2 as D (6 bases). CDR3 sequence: CSVTGESSFTTNTQYF. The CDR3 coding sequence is TGCAGCGTTACGGGGGAGAGCTCTTTCACCACAAATACGCAGTATTTT.